This is a list of T cell receptor beta chains from one sample in a study of shared clonotypes between healthy human individuals. Sequencing was performed with immunoSEQ multiplex PCR; in TCRdb, only in-frame clones are kept and a portion is missing. The sample contains about 1 million clones, under 80% of which appear only once. The sequenced material came from memory CD4+ T cells sorted from blood. The receptors derive from a man between 18 and 29 years old in good health. Each CDR3 is given with its conserved first and last residue. D genes are given only for firm matches. Size tells how often a clone was seen (once, few, many) or the class of an expanded clone, and some rows leave it out.

abundance	d_gene	j_gene	v_gene	CDR3nt	CDR3aa
many	TRBD2	TRBJ2-7	TRBV2	TGTGCCAGCAGACCTATGGCTAGCTCGGGGGGATACGAGCAGTACTTC	CASRPMASSGGYEQYF
NA	TRBD2	TRBJ2-1	TRBV18	TGTGCCAGCTCACCACCGGTAGCGGGAGGGCCTTCGAATGAGCAGTTCTTC	CASSPPVAGGPSNEQFF
NA	TRBD2	TRBJ2-1	TRBV7-2	TGTGCCAGCAGCCTGGGACTAGCTGGTGAGCAGTTCTTC	CASSLGLAGEQFF
once	NA	TRBJ1-3	TRBV5-1	TGCGCCAGCACCCCAGGGTCTCCTTCTGGAAACACCATATATTTT	CASTPGSPSGNTIYF
NA	TRBD2	TRBJ2-5	TRBV30	TGTGCCTGGAGCTCCCTGGGCTCTAGCGGGGGGGCGAAGACCCAGTACTTC	CAWSSLGSSGGAKTQYF
NA	NA	TRBJ1-4	TRBV27	TGTGCCAGCAGTTCGACCGAGAATAATGAAAAACTGTTTTTT	CASSSTENNEKLFF
once	NA	TRBJ2-3	TRBV9	TGTGCCAGCAGCGTACAGGACAGCACAGATACGCAGTATTTT	CASSVQDSTDTQYF
NA	TRBD1	TRBJ2-2	TRBV4-3	TGCGCCAGCAGCCGAGAATCGACAGGGGGCAACACCGGGGAGCTGTTTTTT	CASSRESTGGNTGELFF
NA	TRBD2	TRBJ2-5	TRBV7-3	TGTGCCAGCAGCTCCCGACTAGCGGGGGGGCAAGAGACCCAGTACTTC	CASSSRLAGGQETQYF
NA	TRBD2	TRBJ2-1	TRBV5-4	TGTGCCAGCTCTAAGCGGGAGGGAGGTGAGCAGTTCTTC	CASSKREGGEQFF
NA	TRBD2	TRBJ2-3	TRBV7-9	TGTGCCAGCAGCTTAGGCGGACTAGCGCATGATACTTTCACAGATACGCAGTATTTT	CASSLGGLAHDTFTDTQYF
many	NA	TRBJ2-6	TRBV11-2	TGTGCCAGCAGCTTATCAAGGGGGAGTCCTGGGGCCAACGTCCTGACTTTC	CASSLSRGSPGANVLTF
few	TRBD2	TRBJ2-1	TRBV2	TGTGCCAGCAGGGGGCTAGCGGGAGGGCCAAGTGAGCAGTTCTTC	CASRGLAGGPSEQFF
NA	TRBD1	TRBJ2-7	TRBV19	TGTGCCAGTATGGGTTCGGGACAGGGGTCCTACGAGCAGTACTTC	CASMGSGQGSYEQYF
NA	TRBD1	TRBJ1-6	TRBV6-5	TGTGCCAGCAGGTCACAGGGGGAGTTCATACCCCTCCACTTT	CASRSQGEFIPLHF
NA	NA	TRBJ2-2	TRBV5-4	TGTGCCAGCAGCTTGGGGGGTGAAATACACGGCGGGGAGCTGTTTTTT	CASSLGGEIHGGELFF
NA	NA	TRBJ1-1	TRBV4-1	TGCGCCAGCAGCCAAGTCGGGCTAACGGCAACTGAAGCTTTCTTT	CASSQVGLTATEAFF